These T cell receptor beta chains were read from a single sample in a study of blood T cell repertoires in COVID-19. Here immunoSEQ multiplex PCR was the method, and the copy in TCRdb shows in-frame clones only, minus some. The sample contains about 170,000 clones, 65% to 85% of which appear only once. The sequenced material came from peripheral blood. The receptor set was obtained from a human donor with acute or convalescent COVID-19. The donor label of this sample is uncertain. Each CDR3 is given without its conserved first and last residue. The D gene is left open where the match is weak. Rows may omit the clone size; those that give it use once, few, many or a size class.

j_gene,abundance,v_gene,d_gene,CDR3aa
TRBJ2-7,NA,TRBV5-4,NA,ASSLVGGEQY
TRBJ1-3,NA,TRBV5-1,TRBD1,ASSWDSSPLGNTIY
TRBJ2-7,NA,TRBV29-1,NA,SVGAGDNYEQY
TRBJ1-3,NA,TRBV6-2/TRBV6-3,NA,ASSYEGRGGNTIY
TRBJ1-2,NA,TRBV19,TRBD1,ASTLVQGAANYGYT
TRBJ1-5,NA,TRBV6-1,NA,ASSDPAYNQPQH
TRBJ2-2,NA,TRBV28,NA,ASSSYLTSYANTGELF
TRBJ1-1,NA,TRBV18,NA,ASSEARRYRDWNTEAF
TRBJ2-5,NA,TRBV6-5,TRBD2,ASSYSASGGPHH
TRBJ2-7,once,TRBV7-2,NA,ASSSRTQGGPYEQY
TRBJ2-7,NA,TRBV30,NA,AWSVEGFRQY
TRBJ1-1,once,TRBV5-1,TRBD1,ASSKGQGPTEAF
TRBJ1-2,once,TRBV2,NA,ASKQRGGMSGYT
TRBJ1-6,NA,TRBV29-1,TRBD1,SVGQGARRNSPLH
TRBJ1-5,NA,TRBV28,TRBD1,ASSLFPGTGGNQPQH
TRBJ1-2,NA,TRBV25-1,NA,ASSEYLEPSGYT
TRBJ2-7,NA,TRBV28,TRBD2,ASRGGGSEQY
TRBJ2-7,NA,TRBV30,TRBD2,ACRGGELEQY